One and the same sample provided the 30 T cell receptor beta chains below, sequenced in a study of T cells in Graves' hyperthyroidism and ophthalmopathy. The CDR3 regions of TCR beta were amplified from RNA transcripts. The HTBI primer set served for first-round RT-PCR of the TCR CDR3. TCRdb reprocessed the multiplex PCR reads with MiXCR, giving one entry per CDR3 protein. Seen here are about 600,000 distinct CDR3 sequences, 16% observed once, and the top ten hold around 3.5%. Sequencing was performed on blood. Receptors originate from a woman aged 40 to 50 with Graves' ophthalmopathy.

This clonotype was counted ten times or more. V is TRBV11-2 and J is TRBJ2-7; no clear D. V was shortened by 5 bases and J by 3 bases, with 11 bases between the two germline ends. The CDR3 runs to 13 residues. Germline assignment: CDR1 SGHAT and CDR2 FQNNGV. The CDR3 coding sequence is TGTGCCAGCAGCCGGACGGGCCGCTACGAGCAGTACTTC. Its translation: CASSRTGRYEQYF.

This clonotype occurred many times. CDR3 in amino acids: CASSSIAGGPKSQYF. CDR3 bases: TGTGCCAGCAGCTCTATAGCGGGGGGTCCTAAGTCGCAGTACTTC. The J gene is TRBJ2-7, the V gene TRBV11-2; 10 bases agree with TRBD2. V was pared by 4 bases and J by 9 bases, with 12 bases of the junction left unmatched. Germline CDR1 SGHAT, CDR2 FQNNGV. The CDR3 is made up of 15 amino acids.

This clonotype was seen a few times. The chain combines TRBV7-9 with TRBJ2-5; D gene ambiguous. The V end lost 5 bases, the J end lost 1 base, and 14 bases lay between the germline ends. The CDR3 has 15 residues. The V gene's germline CDR1 is SEHNR and CDR2 FQNEAQ (reference sequence). CDR3 region: CASSIGPLTQETQYF. For the CDR3, the DNA is TGTGCCAGCAGCATAGGACCTCTAACCCAAGAGACCCAGTACTTC. The full variable domain, in which reference TRBV7-9 and TRBJ2-5 provide the parts outside the CDR3, is DTGVSQNPRHKITKRGQNVTFRCDPISEHNRLYWYRQTLGQGPEFLTYFQNEAQLEKSRLLSDRFSAERPKGSFSTLEIQRTEQGDSAMYLCASSIGPLTQETQYFGPGTRLLVL.

The chain recombines TRBV6-1 with TRBJ2-2; D is unresolved. CDR1 is MNHNS, CDR2 SASEGT, per germline. With 5 bases removed from V and 7 bases from J, the gap between germline ends came to 20 bases. There are 16 residues in the CDR3. The CDR3 bases are TGTGCCAGCAGTACAAAAGGACGCAACGTAGTCGGGGAGCTGTTTTTT. It translates to CASSTKGRNVVGELFF.

This clonotype has just a few counts. This chain joins TRBV3-1 and TRBJ1-4; D gene uncertain. Germline V gene lookup returns CDR1 LGHDT and CDR2 YNNKEL (reference sequence). This CDR3 has 13 amino acids. V was pared by 1 base and J by 11 bases, with 11 bases between. The CDR3 region is CASSQGEMVKLFF. CDR3 nucleotide sequence: TGTGCCAGCAGCCAAGGGGAAATGGTGAAACTGTTTTTT.

This rearrangement joins TRBV3-1 to TRBJ2-2, with 8 bases lining up with TRBD2. The CDR3 contains 16 residues. V shed 4 bases and J 2 bases; nucleotides not matched to a gene: 6. From germline, CDR1 is LGHDT and CDR2 YNNKEL (reference sequence). The chain's CDR3 is CASSLGTRRNTGELFF. CDR3 bases: TGTGCCAGCAGCCTCGGGACTAGGAGAAACACCGGGGAGCTGTTTTTT.

The chain uses TRBV3-1 and TRBJ1-3, with D maybe TRBD1 (6 bases). The germline V and J ends were trimmed by 3 bases and 0 bases, with 18 bases remaining between them. The CDR3 is 18 amino acids. CDR1 LGHDT and CDR2 YNNKEL come from the germline V gene (reference sequence). The CDR3 region has the DNA TGTGCCAGCAGCCATCTCCCGGACAGTGGGCCCTCTGGAAACACCATATATTTT. Translation: CASSHLPDSGPSGNTIYF.

This clonotype was detected many times. V usage is TRBV19 and J usage is TRBJ2-2; D may be TRBD1 (6 bases). The CDR3 consists of 14 residues. Germline-derived CDR1 and CDR2 are LNHDA and SQIVND (reference sequence). The ends were cut back, 4 bases at V and 6 bases at J, with 12 bases in the middle. For the CDR3, the DNA is TGTGCCAGTAGTACGGGACAAGCCTCCGGGGAGCTGTTTTTT. Translation: CASSTGQASGELFF. The full variable domain, its missing parts supplied by reference TRBV19 and TRBJ2-2, is DGGITQSPKYLFRKEGQNVTLSCEQNLNHDAMYWYRQDPGQGLRLIYYSQIVNDFQKGDIAEGYSVSREKKESFPLTVTSAQKNPTAFYLCASSTGQASGELFFGEGSRLTVL.

This rearrangement joins TRBV10-1 to TRBJ2-1; D is possibly TRBD1 or TRBD2 (5 bases each). V dropped 0 bases and J dropped 8 bases, with 14 bases sitting between them. The length of the CDR3 is 15 residues. Germline CDR1 is WNHNN and CDR2 is SYGVQD (reference sequence). The CDR3: CASSESVGAGDEQFF. CDR3 in DNA: TGCGCCAGCAGTGAGTCCGTAGGGGCCGGGGATGAGCAGTTCTTC.

The chain joins TRBV5-1 to TRBJ1-4, with 7 bases identical to TRBD1. V was pared by 2 bases and J by 6 bases, with 4 bases of the junction left unmatched. Germline CDR1 SGHRS, CDR2 YFSETQ. The CDR3 is made up of 14 amino acids. CDR3 DNA sequence: TGCGCCAGCAGCTTCCAGGGGGGGGATGAAAAACTGTTTTTT. It specifies CASSFQGGDEKLFF.

This clonotype was picked up many times. The chain has TRBV20-1 and TRBJ2-7; 11 bases align to TRBD2. The CDR3 sequence is 15 residues long. With V trimmed by 6 bases and J by 1 base, 8 bases remained unmatched. Looked up from germline, CDR1 is DFQATT and CDR2 is SNEGSKA (reference sequence). CDR3 nucleotide sequence: TGCAGTGCCGAAACGACTAGCGGGAAATCCTACGAGCAGTACTTC. Protein: CSAETTSGKSYEQYF.

The gene calls are TRBV6-1 and TRBJ1-5; D unresolved. Germline-derived CDR1 and CDR2 are MNHNS and SASEGT. V lost 2 bases and J lost 4, with 12 bases in between. The CDR3 is made up of 15 amino acids. The chain's CDR3 is CASSESSLRNQPQHF. The CDR3 coding sequence is TGTGCCAGCAGTGAATCTAGCCTAAGGAATCAGCCCCAGCATTTT.

In this sample, this clonotype turned up a few times. The chain recombines TRBV28 with TRBJ1-6, with D perhaps TRBD1 (5 bases). V was cut by 6 bases and J by 4 bases, with 10 bases left in between. The CDR3 sequence is 14 residues long. Germline V lookup: CDR1 MDHEN, CDR2 SYDVKM. CDR3 in DNA: TGTGCCAGCAGCCAGGGTCGTTATAATTCACCCCTCCACTTT. This gives the protein CASSQGRYNSPLHF.

This clonotype was observed a few times. The chain carries TRBV19 and TRBJ2-1, with D perhaps TRBD1 (6 bases). The CDR3 extends over 15 amino acids. V was cut by 5 bases and J by 9 bases, with 20 bases left in between. Germline V gives CDR1 LNHDA, CDR2 SQIVND (reference sequence). CDR3 sequence reads: CASSSGDKRFGEQFF. The CDR3 DNA sequence: TGTGCCAGTAGTTCCGGGGACAAAAGGTTTGGTGAGCAGTTCTTC.

This clonotype was recorded a few times. The genes are TRBV4-1 and TRBJ2-7, with D possibly being TRBD2 (5 bases). CDR1 and CDR2 from the germline V gene are MGHRA and YSYEKL. Trimming shortened V by 5 bases and J by 5 bases, and 10 bases separated the two germline ends. This CDR3 has 12 amino acids. The CDR3 region is CASSGGPNEQYF. CDR3 nucleotide sequence: TGCGCCAGCAGCGGCGGGCCCAACGAGCAGTACTTC.

Here the CDR3 DNA reads TGTGCCAGCAGCCCGGGGGCAGGCAGCGAAGCTTTCTTT. Its translation: CASSPGAGSEAFF. The gene calls are TRBV2 and TRBJ1-1, with TRBD1 as a possible D gene (6 bases). The V end lost 6 bases, the J end lost 8 bases, and 16 bases lay between the germline ends. Germline CDR1 reads SNHLY; CDR2 reads FYNNEI. There are 13 residues in the CDR3.

V and J are TRBV30 and TRBJ2-3; D not certain. Trimming cost V 5 bases and J 6 bases, with 3 bases left between them. The CDR3 sequence is 9 residues long. CDR1 and CDR2 from the germline V gene are GTSNPN and SVGIG (reference sequence). The DNA of the CDR3 is TGTGCCTGGCGGGATACGCAGTATTTT. Its translation: CAWRDTQYF.

This clonotype was seen ten or more times. This chain joins TRBV20-1 and TRBJ1-6; TRBD1 agrees at 9 bases. The V gene end was trimmed by 3 bases and the J gene end by 10 bases; junction bases not matched to a gene: 10. This CDR3 region has 15 residues. Germline lookup yields CDR1 DFQATT and CDR2 SNEGSKA (reference sequence). The CDR3 DNA reads as TGCAGTGCTAGTCCGTCGTGGACAGGGGCATCACCCCTCCACTTT. Amino acids: CSASPSWTGASPLHF.

This clonotype occurred many times. The chain links TRBV6-1 to TRBJ2-1; 7 bases match TRBD1. The length of the CDR3 is 15 residues. CDR1 is MNHNS and CDR2 is SASEGT in the germline V gene. V gave up 5 bases and J gave up 5 bases; unmatched junction bases: 9. The DNA of the CDR3 is TGTGCCAGCAGTAGAAACAGGGGCACCGACAATGAGCAGTTCTTC. It translates to CASSRNRGTDNEQFF.

This clonotype was seen more than once but under ten times. The chain carries TRBV19 and TRBJ1-4; D unresolved. Germline CDR1 is LNHDA and CDR2 is SQIVND (reference sequence). V gave up 5 bases and J gave up 0 bases, with 7 bases separating them. This CDR3 spans 14 amino acids. The CDR3 DNA is TGTGCCAGTAGTGTCGGAGCAACTAATGAAAAACTGTTTTTT. This translates into CASSVGATNEKLFF.

This clonotype was counted only a few times. The chain is built from TRBV7-6 and TRBJ1-1; D is ambiguous. The CDR3 totals 14 residues. V was pared by 6 bases and J by 0 bases, with 11 bases between. CDR1 is SGHVS and CDR2 is FNYEAQ in the germline V gene. CDR3 loop: CASSSQRMNTEAFF. CDR3 coding DNA: TGTGCCAGCAGTTCCCAACGAATGAACACTGAAGCTTTCTTT.

This clonotype was seen repeatedly, ten times or more. The CDR3 here is CASSDTGLAGLPRNEQFF. DNA for the CDR3: TGCGCCAGCAGCGACACGGGACTAGCGGGACTTCCTCGGAATGAGCAGTTCTTC. The chain carries TRBV10-1 and TRBJ2-1; TRBD2 matches at 13 bases. Unmatched junction bases numbered 15, after V lost 6 bases and J lost 7 bases. Germline V gene data show CDR1 as WNHNN and CDR2 as SYGVQD (reference sequence). CDR3 length equals 18 residues.

This clonotype has just a few counts. This sequence joins TRBV10-3 and TRBJ2-7; 7 bases fit TRBD2. Germline lookup yields CDR1 ENHRY and CDR2 SYGVKD. CDR3 size: 14 residues. Trimming removed 7 bases from V and 4 bases from J; junction bases left unmatched: 10. Here the CDR3 reads CAITRGGGKYEQYF. The CDR3 coding sequence is TGTGCCATCACACGTGGCGGGGGAAAATACGAGCAGTACTTC.

The table lists this clonotype with a few counts. This sequence joins TRBV7-8 and TRBJ2-5, with 8 nucleotides matching TRBD1. Germline trimming cut 10 bases from V and 7 bases from J; bases unmatched to any gene: 11. Germline CDR1 and CDR2: SGHVS and FQNEAQ. The CDR3 sequence is 13 residues long. The CDR3: CATSEQGATTQYF. As DNA, the CDR3 is TGTGCCACCAGTGAGCAGGGGGCTACGACCCAGTACTTC.

The chain is built from TRBV7-2 and TRBJ2-2; the D is unclear. Germline assignment: CDR1 SGHTA and CDR2 FQGNSA. Deletions cut 2 bases from V and 4 bases from J, with 8 bases between. The CDR3 runs 14 residues. CDR3 bases: TGTGCCAGCAGCTTACGCTACTTCACCGGGGAGCTGTTTTTT. Translated, it gives CASSLRYFTGELFF.

This clonotype was counted a single time. A much more abundant neighbour one base away suggests this may be a read error. The V gene is TRBV12-3 or TRBV12-4, the J gene TRBJ1-6; the match to TRBD1 covers 9 bases. The CDR3 spans 15 residues. The trim removed 7 bases at V and 5 bases at J, leaving 6 bases unmatched. CDR3: CASTPGTGNNSPLHF. As DNA, the CDR3 is TGTGCCAGCACCCCTGGGACAGGGAATAATTCACCCCTCCACTTT.

This chain uses TRBV19 with TRBJ2-7; no clear D gene. CDR1 is LNHDA, CDR2 SQIVND, per germline (reference sequence). V dropped 6 bases and J dropped 2 bases, with 17 bases sitting between them. The CDR3 covers 15 residues. CDR3 coding DNA: TGTGCCAGTAGCAAAACGGTCGACTGGGCCTACGAGCAGTACTTC. Residues: CASSKTVDWAYEQYF.

A few counts support this clonotype. The V and J genes are TRBV19 and TRBJ2-3; possible D gene TRBD2, 6 bases. In germline, CDR1 is LNHDA, CDR2 SQIVND (reference sequence). Between the trimmed V and J ends, which lost 1 base and 0 bases, there was a span of 17 bases. The CDR3 sequence is 18 residues long. CDR3 region: CASSIAPTSPFSTDTQYF. DNA of the CDR3: TGTGCCAGTAGTATAGCTCCGACTAGTCCTTTTAGCACAGATACGCAGTATTTT.

Many counts were recorded for this clonotype. The rearrangement links TRBV11-2 to TRBJ1-6; D gene uncertain. The CDR3 is made up of 15 amino acids. Germline loops: CDR1 SGHAT, CDR2 FQNNGV. V was cut by 4 bases and J by 2 bases, with 9 bases left in between. The CDR3 sequence: CASSSVDAYNSPLHF. CDR3 in DNA: TGTGCCAGCAGCTCTGTGGACGCCTATAATTCACCCCTCCACTTT.

This clonotype has a count of ten or more. CDR3 DNA: TGTGCCAGCTCACCACCTGAAGGAGGTGGGGACACTGAAGCTTTCTTT. It codes for CASSPPEGGGDTEAFF. V and J are TRBV18 and TRBJ1-1, with D unresolved. The CDR3 spans 16 residues. CDR1 KGHSH and CDR2 LQKENI come from the germline V gene. V lost 0 bases and J 3 bases, leaving 14 bases between the germline ends.